Below, one TCR beta chain is given with its context. As yet, its antigen is unknown. Selection for sequencing was limited to patients who had shown CD8+CD57+ cell expansion by flow cytometry. Germline CDR1 reads DFQATT; CDR2 reads SNEGSKA (reference sequence). CDR3 length equals 12 residues. V dropped 6 bases and J dropped 5 bases, with 11 bases sitting between them. This record comes from a study of CD8+CD57+ T cells in acquired aplastic anemia. General study points: With respect to CD8+ Simpson's diversity, patients and controls did not differ significantly. Twenty-nine shared CD8+ CDR3s appeared highly expressed within patients' immunodominant clones.

Investigators profiled TCR beta VDJ and CDR3 from genomic DNA template. TCRdb re-called the reads with MiXCR, one entry per CDR3 protein. The table lists some 200,000 distinct CDR3 sequences, less than 60% of them singletons. The receptor comes from a human donor with aplastic anemia. Sequencing input: sorted CD4+, CD8+, or CD8+CD57+ T cells (not recorded which) from PBMCs. This chain joins TRBV20-1 and TRBJ2-1; no definite D call. Here the CDR3 reads CSANGPNNEQFF. The DNA of the CDR3 is TGCAGTGCAAACGGACCGAACAATGAGCAGTTCTTC.